Listed below are T cell receptor beta chains from one sample, sequenced in a study of tissue T cells after allogeneic stem cell transplantation. Method: immunoSEQ multiplex PCR; TCRdb's copy keeps in-frame clones and lacks some. The sample has 8,000 to 10,000 clones; roughly 60% are singletons. Material: tissue from the jejunum, obtained at autopsy. The origin of the receptors is a woman between 18 and 50 years old with breast cancer. Each CDR3 is given without its conserved first and last residue. Fields, in order: clone size, V gene, CDR3 protein. Clone size, where shown, is once, few, many, or a class for clones that have expanded.

- | TRBV23-1 | ASSQKSGTAKADTQY
- | TRBV28 | ASSFAGSTYEGTDTQY
- | TRBV3-1/TRBV3-2 | ASSQGSGPGNTIY
- | TRBV12-5 | ASGLERGGYEQY
- | TRBV5-1 | ASSLGGRVALDEQF
once | TRBV5-1 | ASQREPGSEQY
- | TRBV7-8 | ASSWGRETEAF
few | TRBV29-1 | SVDRDGSTDTQY
few | TRBV5-1 | ASSPEASGVNEQF
- | TRBV9 | ASSVELAGAAGELF
- | TRBV30 | AWTLGNTQY
few | TRBV2 | ASRPAGAAGNQPQH
medium-sized | TRBV19 | ASSQMNTEAF
- | TRBV9 | ASSALGERGAYNEQF
- | TRBV5-1 | ASSYFQGANEKLF
few | TRBV6-2/TRBV6-3 | ASSYVAGPYEQY
- | TRBV10-3 | AISGTSGGLYEQY
- | TRBV9 | ASSVPSSIAGDLPSSYNEQF
- | TRBV18 | ASSLQGQAVNSPLH
few | TRBV29-1 | SVEEGAGQDGYT
few | TRBV18 | ASSLDRGETQY
few | TRBV2 | ASSERGQPQH
few | TRBV7-3 | ASSLSQEFGGYT
- | TRBV5-6 | ASSLAGHPNTEAF
- | TRBV7-3 | ASSPIAGGGNTGELF
- | TRBV15 | ATSRGPDIAGVEQY
- | TRBV6-2/TRBV6-3 | ASSYEAGGYNEQF
- | TRBV6-1 | ASSDTSPPSGMSDTQY
- | TRBV2 | ATPQTGAPGYT
- | TRBV11-2 | ASSSAGTRSAYEQY
medium-sized | TRBV4-3 | ASSQERESNQPQH
- | TRBV5-8 | ASSTTEGGDTQY
- | TRBV6-2/TRBV6-3 | ASSYVAGYEQY
- | TRBV11-1 | ASSPSLTGGAYEQY
- | TRBV30 | AWSLSGGTNEKLF
few | TRBV2 | ASSEEPATNEKLF
- | TRBV10-3 | AINPGRGGELF
- | TRBV2 | ASSEWVGQDYEQY
- | TRBV2 | ARERGAYNEQF
few | TRBV7-2 | ASSLVVRETQY
- | TRBV9 | ASSVEHQETQY
medium-sized | TRBV5-1 | ASSLATFGYEQY
- | TRBV5-1 | ASRVGNYGYT
- | TRBV5-1 | ASSDTGNPGGTQY
- | TRBV4-2 | ASSQDKGPRRLF
- | TRBV7-2 | ASSLVGYEQY
- | TRBV9 | ASSVSSTLGDTQY